These 4 T cell receptor beta chains share one sample of origin, sequenced in a study of identical twins. TCRdb analysed the 5' RACE reads with MiXCR anew, one entry per CDR3 protein. The data show 600,000 to 850,000 distinct CDR3 sequences, with 15% to 20% seen just once and around 13% held by the top ten. These data are also associated with another study on T cells expressing NK-cell markers.

The sample comprised PBMCs. The receptors shown here come from a woman aged 18 to 35 in good health.

This clonotype was recorded at least ten times. The rearrangement joins TRBV12-3 or TRBV12-4 to TRBJ2-3; D is undetermined. This CDR3 region has 15 residues. With 5 bases removed from V and 1 base from J, the gap between germline ends came to 13 bases. CDR3 region: CASSPPHFGTDTQYF. The CDR3 nucleotides read TGTGCCAGCAGTCCCCCACACTTCGGCACAGATACGCAGTATTTT.

This clonotype was detected a few times. J is TRBJ2-1 and V is TRBV10-3; tentatively, D is TRBD2 (5 bases). V lost 3 bases to trimming and J lost 8 bases, with 11 bases between them. Germline V gene lookup returns CDR1 ENHRY and CDR2 SYGVKD. The CDR3 is 13 residues long. In nucleotides, the CDR3 is TGTGCCATCAGTGACTCTCGAGCGGATGAGCAGTTCTTC. Its protein is CAISDSRADEQFF.

This clonotype came up a few times. CDR3 in DNA: TGTGCCAGCAGTCGCCGCGGAGGGGCGGGGGGTGGCACAGATACGCAGTATTTT. It specifies CASSRRGGAGGGTDTQYF. The rearrangement joins TRBV6-1 to TRBJ2-3; 8 bases are a match to TRBD2. The V segment lost 5 bases and the J segment 1 base; nucleotides outside the gene matches: 14. CDR1 and CDR2 from the germline V gene are MNHNS and SASEGT. The CDR3 is 18 residues long.

In this sample, this clonotype turned up a few times. The chain carries TRBV9 and TRBJ2-4; D is ambiguous. Germline CDR1 is SGDLS and CDR2 is YYNGEE. CDR3 length equals 14 residues. Trimming removed 3 bases from V and 2 bases from J, with 9 bases in between. CDR3 nucleotide sequence: TGTGCCAGCAGCGGGTACTTGTCCAAAAACATTCAGTACTTC. It encodes CASSGYLSKNIQYF.